The clone carrying this T cell receptor beta chain occurred a few times. What it binds is not known. Germline assignment: CDR1 DFQATT and CDR2 SNEGSKA (reference sequence). With 3 bases clipped from V and 0 bases from J, the junction kept 7 bases outside the gene matches. The CDR3 has 16 amino acids. The data stem from a study of response to subunit inactivated influenza vaccine. Study-wide findings and caveats: The authors put forward the suggestion that each seasonal influenza vaccination may bring in only a limited number of new T cells.

TCRdb reprocessed the RT-PCR reads with MiXCR, giving one entry per CDR3 protein. This sample yields about 190,000 distinct CDR3 sequences, of which approximately 14% are seen a single time; roughly 24% belongs to the top ten. Specimen: CD8+ T cells sorted from PBMCs, collected less than 6 days after vaccination. The chain links TRBV20-1 to TRBJ2-2; 7 bases are a match to TRBD2. The clonotype was recovered from a man aged 45 to 65 who received an inactivated influenza vaccine. The CDR3 here is CSASSWEGANTGELFF. The CDR3 DNA reads TGCAGTGCTAGTTCTTGGGAGGGCGCGAACACCGGGGAGCTGTTTTTT.